This T cell receptor beta chain was sequenced in a study of T cells in Graves' hyperthyroidism and ophthalmopathy. The CDR3 loop spans 12 amino acids. Trimming took 6 bases from V and 7 from J, leaving 7 bases between them. Germline V lookup: CDR1 MNHEY, CDR2 SVGEGT. This clonotype occurred many times. Amplification of TCR beta CDR3 regions was performed using RNA transcripts as template. RT-PCR in the first round (using the HTBI primer set) targeted the TCR CDR3. TCRdb reprocessed the multiplex PCR reads via MiXCR and lists one record per CDR3 protein. The table includes hundreds of thousands of distinct CDR3 sequences, just under 20% detected once.

The clonotype was recovered from a man between 40 and 49 years old with Graves' ophthalmopathy. The chain carries TRBV6-2 or TRBV6-3 and TRBJ1-6; no clear D. The sample was blood. The CDR3 sequence: CASSLLNSPLHF. In nucleotides, the CDR3 is TGTGCCAGCAGCCTACTGAATTCACCCCTCCACTTT.